This TCR beta chain was retrieved from a study of technical replicates of blood from a few donors. Data came from immunoSEQ multiplex PCR; TCRdb stores just in-frame clones and leaves some out. Counted here are under 85,000 clones, under 95% occurring once; the ten biggest clones make up just over 0.25%. The V end was cut by 6 bases, the J end by 8 bases, with 19 bases between. Germline-derived CDR1 and CDR2 are MNHEY and SVGAGI. The CDR3 is 14 residues long. The specimen sequenced was T cells isolated from PBMCs. The chain has TRBV6-5 and TRBJ1-2; tentatively, D is TRBD1 (6 bases). This TCR was recovered from a human donor in good health. Here the CDR3 DNA reads TGTGCCAGCAGGCGACTTACAGGGTTCGGGGGCTACACCTTC. It translates to CASRRLTGFGGYTF.